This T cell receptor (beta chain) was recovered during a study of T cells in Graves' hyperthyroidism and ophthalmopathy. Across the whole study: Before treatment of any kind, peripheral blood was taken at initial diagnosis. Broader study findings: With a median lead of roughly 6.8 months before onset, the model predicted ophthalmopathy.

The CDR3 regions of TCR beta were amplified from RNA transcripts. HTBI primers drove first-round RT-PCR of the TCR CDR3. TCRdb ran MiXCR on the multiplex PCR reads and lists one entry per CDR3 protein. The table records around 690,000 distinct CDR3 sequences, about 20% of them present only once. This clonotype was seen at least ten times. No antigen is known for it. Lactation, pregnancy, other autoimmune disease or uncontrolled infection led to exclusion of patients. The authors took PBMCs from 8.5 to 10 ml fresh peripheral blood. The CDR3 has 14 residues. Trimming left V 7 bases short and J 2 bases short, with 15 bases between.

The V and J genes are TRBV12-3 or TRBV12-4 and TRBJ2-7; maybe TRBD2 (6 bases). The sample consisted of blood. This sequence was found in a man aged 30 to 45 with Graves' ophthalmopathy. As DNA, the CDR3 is TGTGCCAGCACCCAGGAGGGACTCACCTACGAGCAGTACTTC. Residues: CASTQEGLTYEQYF.